The rows below give T cell receptor beta chains drawn from one sample of a study of CD8 T cells in ankylosing spondylitis. From the 5' RACE reads, TCRdb called clonotypes with MiXCR, one entry per CDR3 protein. The sample has a few hundred thousand distinct CDR3 sequences; more than 20% are singletons. The specimen was blood, either unsorted or a sorted T cell fraction (not recorded which). The receptors derive from a male donor with ankylosing spondylitis or in good health (not recorded which). CDR3s include the opening cysteine and the closing phenylalanine or tryptophan. A D gene is named only where the DNA matches it firmly. For some rows the clone size is stated as once, few or many, or as a class when expanded; others skip it.

d_call clone_size v_call cdr3_aa
- - TRBV7-2 CASSLGSGLPTEQYF
TRBD1 - TRBV29-1 CSVASGQGMGYEQYF
TRBD1 many TRBV15 CATSTLQGTGGEKLFF
TRBD1 few TRBV12-3/TRBV12-4 CASRRQGRAVGYTF
- many TRBV20-1 CSASQGAGYGYTF
TRBD2 few TRBV7-6 CASSLPGLPLEQYF
TRBD1 many TRBV12-3/TRBV12-4 CASSPWDRLNTEAFF
- few TRBV10-3 CAIRRGQGNYGYTF
- - TRBV18 CASSPPGARSTDTQYF
- - TRBV4-2 CASSPGILSWELFF
- many TRBV3-1 CASSQEAPGPQETQYF
TRBD2 - TRBV5-1 CASSLDLRGGGETQYF
TRBD1 few TRBV20-1 CSAIVQGAGDTQYF
TRBD2 many TRBV6-1 CASSESGLAGSGTDTQYF
- - TRBV28 CASSPTAQHF
TRBD2 - TRBV20-1 CSARATSVMNNEQFF
- - TRBV6-5 CASSYSAIKGEQYF
TRBD1 - TRBV20-1 CRVTGTVNTEAFF
TRBD1 few TRBV20-1 CSAPETGNQDTQYF
- many TRBV4-2 CASSQDRNEQFF